These 27 T cell receptor beta chains were sequenced from one sample in a study of blood T cell repertoires in COVID-19. The method was immunoSEQ multiplex PCR; TCRdb's version includes in-frame clones alone and lacks a portion of them. Of approximately 50,000 clones in the sample, 86% were seen once. The sequencing sample was made of peripheral blood. The receptors shown here come from a human donor in a cohort sampled during active COVID-19.

The chain couples TRBV19 to TRBJ2-7; TRBD2 agrees at 8 bases. Germline assignment: CDR1 LNHDA and CDR2 SQIVND (reference sequence). The CDR3 totals 14 residues. J was trimmed by 5 bases and V by 5 bases; bases with no gene match: 8. CDR3 residues: CASSVSGLANEQYF. The CDR3, as DNA: TGTGCCAGTAGTGTATCCGGACTAGCTAACGAGCAGTACTTC.

The rearrangement joins TRBV25-1 to TRBJ1-1, with TRBD1 identical over 12 bases. The germline V gene has CDR1 MGHDK and CDR2 SYGVNS. V gave up 5 bases and J gave up 3 bases; unmatched junction bases: 4. The CDR3 runs 15 residues. CDR3 in DNA: TGTGCCAGCAGTCCGGGACAGGGGGCTGACACTGAAGCTTTCTTT. It yields the protein CASSPGQGADTEAFF.

This clone has a handful of counts. The rearrangement links TRBV7-2 to TRBJ2-7, with TRBD1 identical over 8 bases. CDR1 SGHTA and CDR2 FQGNSA come from the germline V gene. V was clipped by 1 base and J by 4 bases; unmatched bases: 0. This CDR3 spans 13 amino acids. This CDR3 is CASSLGTGYEQYF. The DNA of the CDR3 is TGTGCCAGCAGCTTAGGGACAGGGTACGAGCAGTACTTC.

The rearrangement joins TRBV5-5 to TRBJ1-1; a weak D match, TRBD1 (5 bases). Trimming removed 4 bases at V and 5 bases at J, with 15 bases between. This CDR3 spans 14 amino acids. Germline V gene lookup returns CDR1 SGHKS and CDR2 YYEKEE (reference sequence). The CDR3 region is CASSVAAGKTEAFF. The CDR3 nucleotides are TGTGCCAGCAGCGTAGCGGCAGGGAAGACTGAAGCTTTCTTT.

The chain links TRBV19 to TRBJ1-2; 7 nucleotides line up with TRBD1. The V segment lost 5 bases and the J segment 2 bases; nucleotides outside the gene matches: 5. CDR1 and CDR2 from the germline V gene are LNHDA and SQIVND (reference sequence). The CDR3 contains 14 residues. Here the CDR3 reads CASSGQAQNYGYTF. The CDR3 coding sequence is TGTGCCAGTAGTGGACAGGCCCAGAACTATGGCTACACCTTC.

The chain uses TRBV27 and TRBJ2-5, with a weak D call TRBD2 (6 bases). The V gene's germline CDR1 is MNHEY and CDR2 SMNVEV (reference sequence). The CDR3 length is 13 residues. Trimming stripped 3 bases from V and 5 bases from J, with 10 bases between. CDR3 amino acids: CASSFLSGETQYF. The CDR3 coding sequence is TGTGCCAGCAGTTTCCTTAGCGGCGAGACCCAGTACTTC.

V is TRBV7-9 and J is TRBJ2-6; D is perhaps TRBD1 (6 bases). V was cut by 7 bases and J by 0 bases, with 31 bases left in between. The CDR3 spans 22 residues. CDR1 is SEHNR, CDR2 FQNEAQ, per germline (reference sequence). In nucleotides, the CDR3 is TGTGCCAGCACTTCACCCCGCAGGGGAGTGATGGATACCCACTCTGGGGCCAACGTCCTGACTTTC. Residues: CASTSPRRGVMDTHSGANVLTF.

The chain couples TRBV4-1 to TRBJ2-7; 11 positions match TRBD2. This CDR3 is 15 amino acids long. CDR1 and CDR2 (germline): MGHRA, YSYEKL. V lost 3 bases and J lost 3; bases outside the gene matches: 4. CDR3 sequence reads: CASSQTSGTFYEQYF. The CDR3 DNA reads TGCGCCAGCAGCCAGACTAGCGGGACATTCTACGAGCAGTACTTC.

The chain has TRBV10-1 and TRBJ2-3; D remains ambiguous. This CDR3 has 13 amino acids. The V and J ends lost 6 bases and 7 bases respectively, with 14 bases between them. CDR1 WNHNN and CDR2 SYGVQD come from the germline V gene (reference sequence). The CDR3 DNA follows: TGCGCCAGCAGCCCGCGCGGTGGCAATACGCAGTATTTT. Translating gives CASSPRGGNTQYF.

The rearrangement uses TRBV4-1 and TRBJ1-5; TRBD1 is a possible D gene (5 bases). Germline lookup yields CDR1 MGHRA and CDR2 YSYEKL. The ends were cut back, 3 bases at V and 2 bases at J, with 11 bases in the middle. The CDR3 is 15 amino acids. CDR3 nucleotides: TGCGCCAGCAGCCAGTACCAGGGTGGCAATCAGCCCCAGCATTTT. Its protein is CASSQYQGGNQPQHF.

As to this clone: A read error may account for a junction end that differs from germline. The chain is built from TRBV6-1 and TRBJ2-3, with D possibly matching TRBD1 (6 bases). Germline V gene data show CDR1 as MNHNS and CDR2 as SASEGT. There are 13 residues in the CDR3. CDR3 nucleotide sequence: TGTGCCAGCAGTGAATCAGTTGAAGTGGACAGAAAATTT. This translates into CASSESVEVDRKF.

The chain recombines TRBV7-2 with TRBJ1-5; tentative D call: TRBD1 (5 bases). Germline CDR1 SGHTA, CDR2 FQGNSA. This CDR3 has 17 amino acids. With 1 base removed from V and 4 bases from J, the gap between germline ends came to 17 bases. Here the CDR3 reads CASSLVGEILPNQPQHF. The CDR3 DNA reads as TGTGCCAGCAGCTTAGTAGGGGAAATCTTGCCAAATCAGCCCCAGCATTTT. Full variable domain (outside the CDR3, taken from reference TRBV7-2 and TRBJ1-5): GAGVSQSPSNKVTEKGKDVELRCDPISGHTALYWYRQSLGQGLEFLIYFQGNSAPDKSGLPSDRFSAERTGGSVSTLTIQRTQQEDSAVYLCASSLVGEILPNQPQHFGDGTRLSIL.

In this sample, this clone turned up a few times. The rearrangement joins TRBV7-9 to TRBJ1-1; D is ambiguous. The CDR3 sequence is 16 residues long. V shed 0 bases and J shed 5 bases, with 16 bases lying between them. CDR1 and CDR2 (germline): SEHNR, FQNEAQ (reference sequence). Here the CDR3 DNA reads TGTGCCAGCAGCTTAGCCTTTACCGGGAAACGGACTGAAGCTTTCTTT. This translates into CASSLAFTGKRTEAFF. The whole variable domain, remainder taken from reference TRBV7-9 and TRBJ1-1, is DTGVSQNPRHKITKRGQNVTFRCDPISEHNRLYWYRQTLGQGPEFLTYFQNEAQLEKSRLLSDRFSAERPKGSFSTLEIQRTEQGDSAMYLCASSLAFTGKRTEAFFGQGTRLTVV.

The chain uses TRBV10-2 and TRBJ1-5, with D hard to call. The CDR3 extends over 14 amino acids. Trimming pared 2 bases from V and 4 bases from J, leaving 9 bases between. Germline V gene data show CDR1 as WSHSY and CDR2 as SAAADI. CDR3 sequence (DNA): TGCGCCAGCAGTGAGAAGGGAGGGAATCAGCCCCAGCATTTT. Amino acid sequence: CASSEKGGNQPQHF.

The chain recombines TRBV7-2 with TRBJ2-3, with D unresolved. The CDR3 contains 13 residues. V was trimmed by 2 bases and J by 2 bases, leaving 5 bases between them. CDR1 and CDR2 (germline): SGHTA, FQGNSA. The CDR3 loop is CASSLQATDTQYF. The DNA of the CDR3 is TGTGCCAGCAGCTTACAGGCCACAGATACGCAGTATTTT.

This clone was counted a single time. The gene calls are TRBV7-9 and TRBJ1-4; TRBD1 matches 11 bases. Looked up from germline, CDR1 is SEHNR and CDR2 is FQNEAQ (reference sequence). The CDR3 contains 15 residues. The V segment lost 5 bases and the J segment 8 bases; nucleotides outside the gene matches: 7. The CDR3 sequence: CASSHGTGGGEKLFF. The CDR3 DNA reads as TGTGCCAGCAGCCACGGGACAGGGGGAGGAGAAAAACTGTTTTTT. Looking up the rest from reference TRBV7-9 and TRBJ1-4 gives the full variable domain: DTGVSQNPRHKITKRGQNVTFRCDPISEHNRLYWYRQTLGQGPEFLTYFQNEAQLEKSRLLSDRFSAERPKGSFSTLEIQRTEQGDSAMYLCASSHGTGGGEKLFFGSGTQLSVL.

J is TRBJ1-1 and V is TRBV5-1, with 8 bases that match TRBD1. Germline V gene sequence: CDR1 SGHRS, CDR2 YFSETQ. The CDR3 extends over 15 amino acids. After removal of 5 bases from V and 1 base from J, the junction contained 7 bases not matched to a gene. DNA for the CDR3: TGCGCCAGCAGTAAACCGGGACAGGAGAACACTGAAGCTTTCTTT. Translating gives CASSKPGQENTEAFF.

The chain combines TRBV7-2 with TRBJ2-7, with 8 bases aligning to TRBD2. CDR3 length: 16 residues. The V and J ends lost 1 base and 3 bases, in that order; junction bases with no gene match: 8. The germline gives CDR1 SGHTA, CDR2 FQGNSA. CDR3 sequence (DNA): TGTGCCAGCAGCTTAGGGCCGACTAGCGCAAACTACGAGCAGTACTTC. It encodes CASSLGPTSANYEQYF.

This clone was recorded once. The rearrangement joins TRBV5-1 to TRBJ1-1; D is undetermined. The germline V gene has CDR1 SGHRS and CDR2 YFSETQ. V was shortened by 7 bases and J by 4 bases, with 11 bases between the two germline ends. This CDR3 has 12 amino acids. CDR3 in amino acids: CASQGDFTEAFF. The CDR3, as DNA: TGCGCCAGCCAAGGTGACTTCACTGAAGCTTTCTTT.

The gene calls are TRBV27 and TRBJ2-2, with 9 bases that match TRBD2. The germline gives CDR1 MNHEY, CDR2 SMNVEV (reference sequence). With V trimmed by 5 bases and J by 6 bases, 13 bases remained unmatched. The CDR3 sequence is 17 residues long. The DNA of the CDR3 is TGTGCCAGCAGTCTACTAGCAACAATAGCGGGAGCCGGGGAGCTGTTTTTT. The encoded protein is CASSLLATIAGAGELFF.

This clone was counted once. This chain links TRBV28 with TRBJ2-7; 8 bases are a match to TRBD1. The CDR3 consists of 18 residues. CDR1 and CDR2 from the germline V gene are MDHEN and SYDVKM. J lost 3 bases, V lost 3 bases, and 16 bases had no gene match. Written as DNA, the CDR3 is TGTGCCAGCAGTTTGGAAGTAGGACAGGGAAAAAGGGTCTACGAGCAGTACTTC. This sequence encodes CASSLEVGQGKRVYEQYF.

V and J are TRBV5-6 and TRBJ2-1; TRBD2 matches 9 bases. Germline V gene lookup returns CDR1 SGHDT and CDR2 YYEEEE. Unmatched junction bases numbered 5, after V lost 0 bases and J lost 4 bases. The CDR3 totals 16 residues. CDR3 nucleotides: TGTGCCAGCAGCTTGGAAGGCGGGAGGGCGTACAATGAGCAGTTCTTC. Protein sequence: CASSLEGGRAYNEQFF.

The rearrangement joins TRBV12-3 or TRBV12-4 to TRBJ1-3, with 7 bases matching TRBD1. Trimming cost V 8 bases and J 3 bases; bases outside gene matches: 1. This CDR3 contains 12 residues. This CDR3 is CASQGGGNTIYF. As DNA, the CDR3 is TGTGCCAGCCAGGGGGGTGGAAACACCATATATTTT.

This clone was observed a single time. The chain joins TRBV7-9 to TRBJ1-3, with 7 positions matching TRBD1. This CDR3 has 19 residues. Losses at the gene ends were 2 bases for V and 0 bases for J; bases not matched to a gene: 13. Looked up from germline, CDR1 is SEHNR and CDR2 is FQNEAQ (reference sequence). The CDR3 DNA is TGTGCCAGCAGCTTAAGAACCCGGACAGGATATTCCTCTGGAAACACCATATATTTT. It yields the protein CASSLRTRTGYSSGNTIYF.

The chain is built from TRBV7-2 and TRBJ2-7, with 7 positions matching TRBD2. This CDR3 contains 14 residues. The trim removed 2 bases at V and 4 bases at J, leaving 5 bases unmatched. CDR1 SGHTA and CDR2 FQGNSA come from the germline V gene. CDR3 protein: CASSLTSELYEQYF. CDR3 sequence (DNA): TGTGCCAGCAGCTTAACTAGCGAATTATACGAGCAGTACTTC.

This rearrangement joins TRBV6-6 to TRBJ2-2; D is possibly TRBD2 (7 bases). The germline CDR1 and CDR2 sequences are MNHNY and SVGAGI (reference sequence). This CDR3 has 13 residues. V lost 8 bases, J lost 3 bases, and 10 bases lay in between. CDR3 sequence: CASGRGDTGELFF. As DNA, the CDR3 is TGTGCCAGCGGGAGGGGGGACACCGGGGAGCTGTTTTTT.

The rearrangement joins TRBV7-2 to TRBJ2-7; TRBD1 might be the D (5 bases). V lost 0 bases to trimming and J lost 2 bases, with 8 bases between them. The CDR3 contains 14 residues. Germline values: CDR1 SGHTA, CDR2 FQGNSA. CDR3 bases: TGTGCCAGCAGCTTAGCCCAGGGCCCCTACGAGCAGTACTTC. Translation gives CASSLAQGPYEQYF.